Listed here are 8 T cell receptor beta chains from one sample, sequenced in a study of control samples from healthy donors and cancer patients. Repertoires were generated with immunoSEQ multiplex PCR, while TCRdb's copy carries only in-frame clones and drops some. This sample yields 100,000 or so clones, of which around 82% are seen a single time; about 13% belongs to the top ten. Input material: blood. The origin of the receptors is a woman in her forties or fifties in good health.

The chain has TRBV15 and TRBJ1-6, with D maybe TRBD1 (6 bases). Trimming shortened V by 5 bases and J by 7 bases, and 12 bases separated the two germline ends. The CDR3 is 14 residues long. In germline, CDR1 is LNHNV, CDR2 YYDKDF (reference sequence). CDR3 DNA sequence: TGTGCCACCAGCGTGGGACATTCGAATTCACCCCTCCACTTT. Protein sequence: CATSVGHSNSPLHF.

This clone occurred a few times. The V call is TRBV29-1, the J call TRBJ2-1, with 14 bases fitting TRBD2. V shed 7 bases, J shed 7 bases, and the junction held 15 bases outside the gene matches. Germline V gene data show CDR1 as SQVTM and CDR2 as ANQGSEA. The CDR3 covers 17 residues. CDR3 in DNA: TGCAGCGCCGCAGGGTTCGGGACTAGCGGGAGACGGAATGAGCAGTTCTTC. This gives the protein CSAAGFGTSGRRNEQFF.

This CDR3 reads CASSDFRSQNSPLHF. Here the CDR3 DNA reads TGTGCCAGCAGTGATTTCAGGTCCCAAAATTCACCCCTCCACTTT. The rearrangement joins TRBV2 to TRBJ1-6; no clear D gene. This CDR3 has 15 amino acids. Deletions cut 3 bases from V and 7 bases from J, with 13 bases between. CDR1 and CDR2 (germline): SNHLY, FYNNEI.

This clone was detected once. The chain is built from TRBV2 and TRBJ1-6, with D unresolved. This CDR3 contains 16 residues. Germline CDR1 reads SNHLY; CDR2 reads FYNNEI. The V and J ends lost 5 bases and 9 bases respectively, with 20 bases between them. As DNA, the CDR3 is TGTGCCAGCAGTATTAGCCAGGCCCCAGGTATTTCACCCCTCCACTTT. It codes for CASSISQAPGISPLHF.

The CDR3 nucleotides are TGTGCCAGTAGTATAGGCGGGGGCTCCTACGAGCAGTACTTC. Protein product: CASSIGGGSYEQYF. This rearrangement joins TRBV19 to TRBJ2-7; TRBD2 matches at 7 bases. CDR3 length: 14 residues. Germline V gene data show CDR1 as LNHDA and CDR2 as SQIVND (reference sequence). J lost 0 bases, V lost 1 base, and 0 bases had no gene match.

This rearrangement joins TRBV19 to TRBJ2-7; D unresolved. Germline lookup yields CDR1 LNHDA and CDR2 SQIVND (reference sequence). CDR3 length equals 15 residues. The germline V and J ends were trimmed by 5 bases and 3 bases, with 17 bases remaining between them. DNA of the CDR3: TGTGCCAGTAGTCCCTACTTGGGTTTGGACTACGAGCAGTACTTC. Protein product: CASSPYLGLDYEQYF.

V is TRBV10-3 and J is TRBJ1-6; 8 positions match TRBD1. The CDR3 consists of 15 residues. Germline V gene data show CDR1 as ENHRY and CDR2 as SYGVKD. V shed 5 bases, J shed 7 bases, and the junction held 7 bases outside the gene matches. The CDR3 region has the DNA TGTGCCATCAGTCCGGGACAGGCAAGGAATTCACCCCTCCACTTT. Its translation is CAISPGQARNSPLHF.

This chain links TRBV7-3 with TRBJ2-3; 14 nucleotides agree with TRBD2. The germline V gene has CDR1 SGHTA and CDR2 FQGTGA. V dropped 0 bases and J dropped 4; count of bases not matched to a gene: 9. There are 19 residues in the CDR3. DNA for the CDR3: TGTGCCAGCAGCTTAACGGGGGGACTAGCGGGAGTAGGCGCAGATACGCAGTATTTT. Amino acids: CASSLTGGLAGVGADTQYF.